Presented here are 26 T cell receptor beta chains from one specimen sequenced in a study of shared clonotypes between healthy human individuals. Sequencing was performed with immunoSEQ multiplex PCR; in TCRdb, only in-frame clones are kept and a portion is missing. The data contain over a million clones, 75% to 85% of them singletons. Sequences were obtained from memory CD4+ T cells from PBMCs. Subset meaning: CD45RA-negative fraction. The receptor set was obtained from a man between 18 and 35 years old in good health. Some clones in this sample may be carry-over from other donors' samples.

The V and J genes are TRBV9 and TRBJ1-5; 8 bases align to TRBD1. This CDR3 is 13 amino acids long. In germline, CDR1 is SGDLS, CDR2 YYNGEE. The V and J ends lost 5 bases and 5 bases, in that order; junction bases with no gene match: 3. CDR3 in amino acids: CASSGTGDQPQHF. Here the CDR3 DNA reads TGTGCCAGCAGTGGGACAGGAGATCAGCCCCAGCATTTT.

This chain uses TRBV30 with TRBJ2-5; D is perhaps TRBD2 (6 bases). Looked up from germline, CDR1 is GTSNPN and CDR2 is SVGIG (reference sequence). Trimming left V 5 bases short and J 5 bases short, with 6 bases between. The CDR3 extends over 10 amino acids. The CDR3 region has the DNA TGTGCCTGGGCGGGGGAGACCCAGTACTTC. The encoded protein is CAWAGETQYF.

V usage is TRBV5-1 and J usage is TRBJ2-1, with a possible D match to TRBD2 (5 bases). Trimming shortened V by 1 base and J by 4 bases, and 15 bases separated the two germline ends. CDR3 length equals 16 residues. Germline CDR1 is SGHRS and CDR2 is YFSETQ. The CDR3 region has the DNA TGCGCCAGCAGCTTGATCCGATCGGGAAGGTACAATGAGCAGTTCTTC. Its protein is CASSLIRSGRYNEQFF. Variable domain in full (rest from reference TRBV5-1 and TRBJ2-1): KAGVTQTPRYLIKTRGQQVTLSCSPISGHRSVSWYQQTPGQGLQFLFEYFSETQRNKGNFPGRFSGRQFSNSRSEMNVSTLELGDSALYLCASSLIRSGRYNEQFFGPGTRLTVL.

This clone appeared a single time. The CDR3 loop reads CAIRREGQRTEAFF. Written as DNA, the CDR3 is TGTGCCATCAGACGCGAGGGACAGCGCACTGAAGCTTTCTTT. The chain combines TRBV10-3 with TRBJ1-1; 7 positions match TRBD1. The CDR3 has 14 amino acids. Germline V gene data show CDR1 as ENHRY and CDR2 as SYGVKD. V dropped 6 bases and J dropped 4; count of bases not matched to a gene: 8.

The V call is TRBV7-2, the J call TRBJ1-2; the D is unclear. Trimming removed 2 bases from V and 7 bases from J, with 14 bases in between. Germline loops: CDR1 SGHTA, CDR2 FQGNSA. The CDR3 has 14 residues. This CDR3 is CASSLNRVGPGYTF. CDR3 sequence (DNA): TGTGCCAGCAGCTTAAACAGAGTGGGTCCTGGCTACACCTTC.

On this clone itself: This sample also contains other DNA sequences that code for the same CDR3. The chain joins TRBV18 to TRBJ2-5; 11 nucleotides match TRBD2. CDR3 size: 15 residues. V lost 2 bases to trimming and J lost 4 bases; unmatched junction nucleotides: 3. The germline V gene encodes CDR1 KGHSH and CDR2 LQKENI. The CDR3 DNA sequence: TGTGCCAGCTCACCAACCGGACTAGCGGGAGAGACCCAGTACTTC. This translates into CASSPTGLAGETQYF.

DNA for the CDR3: TGTGCCAGCAGTTTACACAGGGTCGAGGACACCGGGGAGCTGTTTTTT. Translation gives CASSLHRVEDTGELFF. This chain connects TRBV28 to TRBJ2-2; weak D call: TRBD1 (6 bases). V was clipped by 2 bases and J by 3 bases, with 13 bases between them. The CDR3 has 16 residues. Germline V gives CDR1 MDHEN, CDR2 SYDVKM.

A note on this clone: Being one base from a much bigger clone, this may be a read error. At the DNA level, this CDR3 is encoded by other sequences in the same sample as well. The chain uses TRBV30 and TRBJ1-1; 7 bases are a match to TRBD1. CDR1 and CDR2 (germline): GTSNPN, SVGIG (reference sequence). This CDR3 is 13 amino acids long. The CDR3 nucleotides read TGTGCCTGGAGTGTACAGGGGAACACTGAAGCTTTTTTT. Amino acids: CAWSVQGNTEAFF.

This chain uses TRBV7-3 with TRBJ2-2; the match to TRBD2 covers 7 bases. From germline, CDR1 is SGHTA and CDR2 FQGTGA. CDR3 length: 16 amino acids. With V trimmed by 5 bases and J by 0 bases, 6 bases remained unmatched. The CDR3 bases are TGTGCCAGCAGCCCTTGGGGGGGAGCGAACACCGGGGAGCTGTTTTTT. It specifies CASSPWGGANTGELFF.

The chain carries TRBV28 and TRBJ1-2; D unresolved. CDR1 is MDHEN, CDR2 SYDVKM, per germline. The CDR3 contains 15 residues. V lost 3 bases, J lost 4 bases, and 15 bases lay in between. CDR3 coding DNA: TGTGCCAGCAGTTTCCCATATTCCGTTGGCTATGGCTACACCTTC. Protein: CASSFPYSVGYGYTF.

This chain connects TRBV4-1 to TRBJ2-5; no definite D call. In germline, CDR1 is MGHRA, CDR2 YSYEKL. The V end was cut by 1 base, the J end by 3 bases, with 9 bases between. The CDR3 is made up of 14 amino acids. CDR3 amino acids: CASSQGVLKETQYF. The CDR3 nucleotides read TGCGCCAGCAGCCAAGGGGTCTTGAAAGAGACCCAGTACTTC.

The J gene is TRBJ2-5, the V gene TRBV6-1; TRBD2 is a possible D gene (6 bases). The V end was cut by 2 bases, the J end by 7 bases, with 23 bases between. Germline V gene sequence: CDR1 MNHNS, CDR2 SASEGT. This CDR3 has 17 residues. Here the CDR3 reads CASSETVVTSRRGTQYF. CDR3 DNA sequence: TGTGCCAGCAGTGAAACGGTAGTGACATCACGGAGGGGGACCCAGTACTTC.

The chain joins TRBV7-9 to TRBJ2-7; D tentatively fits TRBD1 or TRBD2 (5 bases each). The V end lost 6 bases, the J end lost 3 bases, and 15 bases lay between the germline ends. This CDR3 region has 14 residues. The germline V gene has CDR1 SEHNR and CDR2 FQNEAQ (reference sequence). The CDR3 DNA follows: TGTGCCAGCAGTCGGGACCTTGGGGGCTACGAGCAGTACTTC. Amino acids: CASSRDLGGYEQYF.

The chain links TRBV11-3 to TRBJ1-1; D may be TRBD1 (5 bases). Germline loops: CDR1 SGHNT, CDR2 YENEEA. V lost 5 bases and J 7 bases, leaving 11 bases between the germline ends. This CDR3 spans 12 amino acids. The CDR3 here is CASSLLGVEAFF. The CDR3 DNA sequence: TGTGCCAGCAGCCTACTAGGGGTTGAAGCTTTCTTT.

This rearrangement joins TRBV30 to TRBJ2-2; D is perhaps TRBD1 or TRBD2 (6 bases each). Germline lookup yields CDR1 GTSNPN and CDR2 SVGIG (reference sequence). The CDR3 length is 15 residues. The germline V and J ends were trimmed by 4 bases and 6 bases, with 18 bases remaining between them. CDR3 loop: CAWTLGGLVSGELFF. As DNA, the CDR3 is TGTGCCTGGACCCTTGGGGGGCTGGTGTCCGGGGAGCTGTTTTTT.

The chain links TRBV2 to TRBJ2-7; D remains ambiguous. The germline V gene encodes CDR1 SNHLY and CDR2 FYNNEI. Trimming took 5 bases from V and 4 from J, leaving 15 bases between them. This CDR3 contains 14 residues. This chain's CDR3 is CASSPTQVVYEQYF. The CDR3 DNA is TGTGCCAGCAGTCCAACCCAGGTCGTTTACGAGCAGTACTTC.

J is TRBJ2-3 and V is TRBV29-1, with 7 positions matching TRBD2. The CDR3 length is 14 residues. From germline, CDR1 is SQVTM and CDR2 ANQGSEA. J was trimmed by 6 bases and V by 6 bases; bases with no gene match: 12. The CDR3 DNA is TGCAGCGTGGGGGGACTACTCTTGCGGGATACGCAGTATTTT. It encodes CSVGGLLLRDTQYF.

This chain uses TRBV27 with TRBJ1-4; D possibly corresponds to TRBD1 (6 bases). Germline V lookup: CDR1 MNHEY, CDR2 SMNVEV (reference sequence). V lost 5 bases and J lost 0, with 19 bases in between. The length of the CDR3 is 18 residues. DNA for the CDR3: TGTGCCAGCAGTCCCGATGGGAGGGGGGGTGCAACTAATGAAAAACTGTTTTTT. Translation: CASSPDGRGGATNEKLFF.

Here the CDR3 DNA reads TGTGCCAGCAGCACAGGTAATAGCAATCAGCCCCAGCATTTT. Its protein is CASSTGNSNQPQHF. J is TRBJ1-5 and V is TRBV2; TRBD1 might be the D (5 bases). Germline V lookup: CDR1 SNHLY, CDR2 FYNNEI. The CDR3 sequence is 14 residues long. V lost 6 bases to trimming and J lost 0 bases, with 9 bases between them.

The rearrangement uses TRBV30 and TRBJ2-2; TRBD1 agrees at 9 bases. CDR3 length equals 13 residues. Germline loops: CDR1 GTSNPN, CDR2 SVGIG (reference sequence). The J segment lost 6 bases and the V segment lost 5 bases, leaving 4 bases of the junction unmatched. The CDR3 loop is CAWGTGSSGELFF. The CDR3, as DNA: TGTGCCTGGGGGACAGGGAGTTCCGGGGAGCTGTTTTTT.

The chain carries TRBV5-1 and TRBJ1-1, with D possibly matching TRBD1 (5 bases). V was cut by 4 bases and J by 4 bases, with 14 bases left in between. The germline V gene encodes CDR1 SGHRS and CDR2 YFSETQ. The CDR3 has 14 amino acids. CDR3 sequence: CASSPRAPGTEAFF. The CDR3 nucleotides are TGCGCCAGCAGCCCCAGGGCCCCGGGCACTGAAGCTTTCTTT.

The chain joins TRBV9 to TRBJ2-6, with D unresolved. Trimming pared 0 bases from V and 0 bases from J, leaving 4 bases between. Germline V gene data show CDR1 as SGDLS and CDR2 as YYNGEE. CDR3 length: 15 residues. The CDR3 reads CASSVGSSGANVLTF. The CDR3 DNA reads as TGTGCCAGCAGCGTAGGAAGCTCTGGGGCCAACGTCCTGACTTTC.

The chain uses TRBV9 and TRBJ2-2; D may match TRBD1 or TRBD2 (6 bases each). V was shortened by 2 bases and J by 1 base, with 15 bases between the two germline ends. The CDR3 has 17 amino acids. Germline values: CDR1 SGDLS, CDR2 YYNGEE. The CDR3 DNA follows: TGTGCCAGCAGCGTGTCGTCGGGGGCCGTGAACACCGGGGAGCTGTTTTTT. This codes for CASSVSSGAVNTGELFF.

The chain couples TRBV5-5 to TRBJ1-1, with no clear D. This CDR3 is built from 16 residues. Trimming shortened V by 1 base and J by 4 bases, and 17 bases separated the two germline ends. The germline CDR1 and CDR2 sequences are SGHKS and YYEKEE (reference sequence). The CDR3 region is CASSLWRTSSSTEAFF. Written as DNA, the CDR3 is TGTGCCAGCAGCTTGTGGAGGACCTCATCGAGCACTGAAGCTTTCTTT.

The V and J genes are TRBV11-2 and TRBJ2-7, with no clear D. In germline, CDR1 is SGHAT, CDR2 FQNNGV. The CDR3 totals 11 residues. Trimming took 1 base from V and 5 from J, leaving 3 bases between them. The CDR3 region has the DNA TGTGCCAGCAGCTTAGGGAACGAGCAGTACTTC. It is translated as CASSLGNEQYF.

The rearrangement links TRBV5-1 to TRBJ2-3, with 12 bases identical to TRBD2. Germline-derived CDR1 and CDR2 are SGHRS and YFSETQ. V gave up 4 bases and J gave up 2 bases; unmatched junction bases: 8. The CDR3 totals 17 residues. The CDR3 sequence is CASSGGLAGTYTDTQYF. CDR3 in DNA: TGCGCCAGCAGCGGCGGACTAGCGGGAACCTACACAGATACGCAGTATTTT.